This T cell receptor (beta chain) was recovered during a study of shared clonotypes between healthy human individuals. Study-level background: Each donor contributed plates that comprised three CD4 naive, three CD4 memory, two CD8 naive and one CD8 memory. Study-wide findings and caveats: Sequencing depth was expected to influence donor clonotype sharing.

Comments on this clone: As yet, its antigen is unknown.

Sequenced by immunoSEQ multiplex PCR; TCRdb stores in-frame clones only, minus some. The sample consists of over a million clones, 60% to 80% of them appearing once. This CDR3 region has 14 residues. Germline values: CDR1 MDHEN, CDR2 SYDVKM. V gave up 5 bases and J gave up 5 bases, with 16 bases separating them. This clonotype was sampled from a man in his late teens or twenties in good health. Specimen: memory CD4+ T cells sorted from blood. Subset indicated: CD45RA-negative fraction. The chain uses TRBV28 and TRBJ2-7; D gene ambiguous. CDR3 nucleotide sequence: TGTGCCAGCAGTACCGCCGGGTCACGGAACGAGCAGTACTTC. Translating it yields CASSTAGSRNEQYF.